The following is a TCR beta chain sequence with its context. Its antigen is still unknown. Using its own MiXCR run on the multiplex PCR reads, TCRdb lists one record per CDR3 protein. Among around 250,000 distinct CDR3 sequences listed, around 34% were seen once. The data are from a study of breast tumors, draining lymph nodes, adjacent tissues. Findings of the study overall: Luminal-like breast cancer showed significantly higher tumor–nontumor repertoire similarity than basal-like. That most tumor T cells come from lymph nodes remained unproven. Data fit most tumor T cells coming from lymph node, expanding in tumor.

Samples came from axillary lymph nodes draining the breast cancer. The CDR3 covers 16 residues. Between the trimmed V and J ends, which lost 0 bases and 6 bases, there was a span of 15 bases. Germline CDR1 reads LGHDT; CDR2 reads YNNKEL (reference sequence). Sequencing input: axillary lymph node tissue. This TCR derives from a female donor with breast cancer. Some clones in this sample may be carry-over from other donors' samples. The V gene is TRBV3-1, the J gene TRBJ2-1, with D perhaps TRBD2 (5 bases). CDR3 sequence (DNA): TGTGCCAGCAGCCAAGAGCGGGCCCCAGTGGTCAATGAGCAGTTCTTC. Protein sequence: CASSQERAPVVNEQFF.